Listed here is a single T cell receptor beta chain. The antigen is unknown. This table comes from immunoSEQ multiplex PCR, and its TCRdb copy is limited to in-frame clones, with some not included. This table holds several thousand clones, about 75% found once. This record belongs to a study of chemoradiotherapy in HPV16-positive cancers. Overall study context: Candidate HPV-specific clones and shared TCR motifs came from a couple of HPV16-positive patients.

Study-wide results and limits: Candidate HPV-specific clones and E7-related TCR motifs grew in tumor during treatment. Functional assays defining HPV-specific T cells used only two HPV16-positive patients.

Repertoires were sampled repeatedly during chemoradiotherapy. Deletions cut 2 bases from V and 9 bases from J, with 11 bases between. CDR3 size: 13 residues. In germline, CDR1 is SGHTA, CDR2 FQGNSA. The sample here was taken from a patient who underwent chemoradiotherapy. The source of this sequence is a human donor with HPV-associated anogenital cancer. The V and J genes are TRBV7-2 and TRBJ2-1, with no clear D. CDR3 sequence (DNA): TGTGCCAGCAGCTTATTGGTATGGGGTGAGCAGTTCTTC. Translation: CASSLLVWGEQFF.